These T cell receptor beta chains were read from a single sample in a study of regulatory T cells in long-lasting Graves disease. TCRdb used MiXCR to reprocess the multiplex PCR reads, holding one entry per CDR3 protein. Here the sample spans about 370,000 distinct CDR3 sequences, around 15% being singletons. The sample consisted of peripheral blood mononuclear cells (PBMCs), taken at new diagnosis, from a patient treated with antithyroid drugs. These receptors originate from a female donor with Graves disease. The CDR3 runs from the conserved cysteine through the conserved F or W. Fields, in order: CDR3 protein, CDR3 DNA, J gene, clone size, D gene, V gene. A D gene is named only where the DNA matches it firmly. Clone size is stated in some rows and not others, as once, few, many or a class when expanded.

CDR3aa: CATSRPPGDEQFF; CDR3nt: TGTGCCACCAGCAGACCCCCGGGGGATGAGCAGTTCTTC; j_gene: TRBJ2-1; abundance: many; d_gene: -; v_gene: TRBV15
CDR3aa: CASSLSPLTGTEAFF; CDR3nt: TGTGCCAGCAGTTTATCGCCCCTAACGGGCACTGAAGCTTTCTTT; j_gene: TRBJ1-1; abundance: many; d_gene: -; v_gene: TRBV27
CDR3aa: CASSVSVLGQTNTGELFF; CDR3nt: TGTGCCAGCAGCGTTTCCGTCCTTGGACAAACGAACACCGGGGAGCTGTTTTTT; j_gene: TRBJ2-2; abundance: few; d_gene: -; v_gene: TRBV9
CDR3aa: CSVLGTATNYGYTF; CDR3nt: TGCAGCGTTCTTGGGACAGCTACTAACTATGGCTACACCTTC; j_gene: TRBJ1-2; abundance: few; d_gene: TRBD1; v_gene: TRBV29-1
CDR3aa: CSAERTGAPDTQYF; CDR3nt: TGCAGTGCGGAGAGGACAGGGGCTCCAGATACGCAGTATTTT; j_gene: TRBJ2-3; abundance: many; d_gene: TRBD1; v_gene: TRBV20-1
CDR3aa: CASSLLSSTGANVLTF; CDR3nt: TGTGCCAGCAGCTTGCTCAGCTCGACTGGGGCCAACGTCCTGACTTTC; j_gene: TRBJ2-6; abundance: -; d_gene: -; v_gene: TRBV27
CDR3aa: CASDGPGVQPQHF; CDR3nt: TGTGCCAGCGATGGCCCTGGAGTCCAGCCCCAGCATTTT; j_gene: TRBJ1-5; abundance: many; d_gene: -; v_gene: TRBV28
CDR3aa: CASSLVPGAFNGYTF; CDR3nt: TGTGCCAGCAGCTTAGTTCCAGGGGCCTTCAATGGCTACACCTTC; j_gene: TRBJ1-2; abundance: few; d_gene: -; v_gene: TRBV7-9
CDR3aa: CASSQIRGAEAFF; CDR3nt: TGTGCCAGCAGCCAAATCCGGGGCGCTGAAGCTTTCTTT; j_gene: TRBJ1-1; abundance: many; d_gene: -; v_gene: TRBV3-1
CDR3aa: CASSFTAGPRGTDTQYF; CDR3nt: TGTGCCAGCAGCTTTACGGCGGGGCCCCGGGGAACAGATACGCAGTATTTT; j_gene: TRBJ2-3; abundance: few; d_gene: -; v_gene: TRBV5-5
CDR3aa: CASSLFTPTYNEQFF; CDR3nt: TGTGCCAGCAGTTTATTTACCCCTACCTACAATGAGCAGTTCTTC; j_gene: TRBJ2-1; abundance: many; d_gene: -; v_gene: TRBV12-3/TRBV12-4
CDR3aa: CSARDPESGPYGYTF; CDR3nt: TGCAGTGCTAGAGATCCGGAATCAGGACCCTATGGCTACACCTTC; j_gene: TRBJ1-2; abundance: many; d_gene: -; v_gene: TRBV20-1
CDR3aa: CASRPAGGHEQYF; CDR3nt: TGTGCCAGCAGGCCGGCGGGGGGCCACGAGCAGTACTTC; j_gene: TRBJ2-7; abundance: few; d_gene: TRBD2; v_gene: TRBV27
CDR3aa: CASSFPRGLNTEAFF; CDR3nt: TGTGCCAGCAGTTTCCCGAGGGGATTGAACACTGAAGCTTTCTTT; j_gene: TRBJ1-1; abundance: many; d_gene: -; v_gene: TRBV12-3/TRBV12-4
CDR3aa: CASSLELLQGSGNTIYF; CDR3nt: TGTGCCAGCAGCTTAGAACTTCTTCAGGGGTCCGGAAACACCATATATTTT; j_gene: TRBJ1-3; abundance: -; d_gene: -; v_gene: TRBV13
CDR3aa: CASSLEPGQANEQYF; CDR3nt: TGTGCCAGCAGCTTAGAACCGGGACAGGCTAACGAGCAGTACTTC; j_gene: TRBJ2-7; abundance: -; d_gene: TRBD1; v_gene: TRBV11-2
CDR3aa: CASSPDRVGEQFF; CDR3nt: TGTGCCAGCAGTCCAGACAGGGTAGGTGAGCAGTTCTTC; j_gene: TRBJ2-1; abundance: many; d_gene: TRBD1; v_gene: TRBV12-3/TRBV12-4
CDR3aa: CASSLGQAGGKLFF; CDR3nt: TGTGCCAGCAGCTTAGGTCAAGCGGGGGGAAAACTGTTTTTT; j_gene: TRBJ1-4; abundance: many; d_gene: -; v_gene: TRBV5-6
CDR3aa: CSATLDSLEQYF; CDR3nt: TGCAGTGCCACATTGGACTCGCTCGAGCAGTACTTC; j_gene: TRBJ2-7; abundance: many; d_gene: -; v_gene: TRBV20-1
CDR3aa: CASSSRPLRYNEQFF; CDR3nt: TGTGCCAGCAGTTCTCGGCCCTTGAGATACAATGAGCAGTTCTTC; j_gene: TRBJ2-1; abundance: many; d_gene: -; v_gene: TRBV6-2/TRBV6-3
CDR3aa: CASSEAGGLDTEAFF; CDR3nt: TGTGCCAGCAGTGAAGCTGGGGGGCTGGACACTGAAGCTTTCTTT; j_gene: TRBJ1-1; abundance: many; d_gene: -; v_gene: TRBV2
CDR3aa: CAWSVRPPFYEQYF; CDR3nt: TGTGCCTGGAGTGTCCGACCTCCTTTCTACGAGCAGTACTTC; j_gene: TRBJ2-7; abundance: many; d_gene: -; v_gene: TRBV30
CDR3aa: CASSIPQRPQHF; CDR3nt: TGTGCCAGTAGTATACCCCAGCGGCCCCAGCATTTT; j_gene: TRBJ1-5; abundance: few; d_gene: -; v_gene: TRBV19